Presented here are 9 T cell receptor beta chains from one specimen sequenced in a study of blood T cell repertoires in COVID-19. Repertoires were generated with immunoSEQ multiplex PCR, while TCRdb's copy carries only in-frame clones and drops some. The sample holds roughly 120,000 clones, around 88% seen once. Sequencing was carried out using peripheral blood. The receptors originated from a woman between 45 and 65 years old with active or convalescent COVID-19.

V gene TRBV5-6 combines with J gene TRBJ1-1; 8 bases line up with TRBD1. Per the germline V gene, CDR1 is SGHDT and CDR2 is YYEEEE. Trimming removed 4 bases from V and 11 bases from J; junction bases left unmatched: 25. The CDR3 length is 18 residues. The CDR3 DNA reads as TGTGCCAGCAGCCACACCAAGGGGAACAGGGGGTTCGCAAATGGGGCTTTCTTT. This codes for CASSHTKGNRGFANGAFF.

The chain carries TRBV6-5 and TRBJ1-6; D gene uncertain. The CDR3 contains 15 residues. Trimming pared 8 bases from V and 10 bases from J, leaving 21 bases between. CDR1 and CDR2 from the germline V gene are MNHEY and SVGAGI. CDR3 amino acids: CASGYGRASGSPLHF. The CDR3 DNA follows: TGTGCCAGCGGCTACGGGAGGGCATCAGGATCACCCCTCCACTTT.

The DNA for the CDR3 is TGTGCCAGCTCACCAGACAGGGCGATCTATGGCTACACCTTC. Translated: CASSPDRAIYGYTF. The rearrangement links TRBV18 to TRBJ1-2; TRBD1 aligns across 7 bases. Germline loops: CDR1 KGHSH, CDR2 LQKENI. V lost 2 bases, J lost 4 bases, and 4 bases stayed unmatched. The CDR3 extends over 14 amino acids.

The chain couples TRBV30 to TRBJ2-1; D is unresolved. V gave up 5 bases and J gave up 8 bases, with 19 bases separating them. The CDR3 contains 14 residues. Germline lookup yields CDR1 GTSNPN and CDR2 SVGIG (reference sequence). CDR3 protein: CAWGAEQAGHEQFF. The CDR3 DNA reads TGTGCCTGGGGTGCCGAGCAGGCCGGCCATGAGCAGTTCTTC.

The chain links TRBV2 to TRBJ1-4; D not certain. The V gene lost 5 bases and the J gene lost 8 bases, with 3 bases spanning the gap. Looked up from germline, CDR1 is SNHLY and CDR2 is FYNNEI. This CDR3 region has 10 residues. The CDR3 region is CASSREKLFF. The CDR3, as DNA: TGTGCCAGCAGTCGGGAAAAACTGTTTTTT.

V usage is TRBV30 and J usage is TRBJ2-5; D is perhaps TRBD1 (5 bases). V lost 0 bases and J 4 bases, leaving 27 bases between the germline ends. Per the germline V gene, CDR1 is GTSNPN and CDR2 is SVGIG (reference sequence). The CDR3 consists of 19 residues. In DNA form, the CDR3 reads TGTGCCTGGAGTGTATTGTCGACGATCCGGACAAGCTGGGGAGAGACCCAGTACTTC. This codes for CAWSVLSTIRTSWGETQYF.

The chain is built from TRBV6-2 or TRBV6-3 and TRBJ2-3, with 7 bases fitting TRBD2. V was pared by 5 bases and J by 2 bases, with 10 bases of the junction left unmatched. The germline V gene has CDR1 MNHEY and CDR2 SVGEGT. The CDR3 covers 16 residues. The CDR3 coding sequence is TGTGCCAGCAGTGGGCACCCGGGACTAAACACAGATACGCAGTATTTT. Its protein is CASSGHPGLNTDTQYF.

The chain couples TRBV4-3 to TRBJ2-1; tentative D call: TRBD1 (6 bases). Germline assignment: CDR1 LGHNA and CDR2 YSLEER. The CDR3 extends over 15 amino acids. Trimming took 4 bases from V and 3 from J, leaving 13 bases between them. CDR3 coding DNA: TGCGCCAGCAGCCTCTCCGAGGGGGACTACAATGAGCAGTTCTTC. This sequence encodes CASSLSEGDYNEQFF.

The chain links TRBV2 to TRBJ1-1; no firm D call. This CDR3 contains 14 residues. The ends were cut back, 3 bases at V and 5 bases at J, with 13 bases in the middle. Per germline, CDR1 SNHLY and CDR2 FYNNEI. The CDR3 spells CASSDGRAGTEAFF. The CDR3 DNA reads as TGTGCCAGCAGTGACGGTAGGGCGGGGACTGAAGCTTTCTTT.